The 15 T cell receptor beta chains below all came from one sample that was sequenced in a study of a mutant IDH1 vaccine in newly diagnosed glioma. As to time point: week 23, last vaccination. Every vaccination contained 300 ug of the mutant IDH1 20-mer peptide and was paired with topical imiquimod. For these receptors, no antigen is known. The protocol was immunoSEQ multiplex PCR, while the TCRdb copy is restricted to in-frame clones and leaves out a portion. This table holds about 72,000 clones, approximately 87% found once. The sequenced sample was PBMCs, obtained from a glioma patient whose treatment included an IDH1 peptide vaccine. These receptors came from a man aged 18 to 30 with glioma.

The rearrangement links TRBV28 to TRBJ1-1; 9 nucleotides line up with TRBD1. In germline, CDR1 is MDHEN, CDR2 SYDVKM. The J segment lost 6 bases and the V segment lost 1 base, leaving 9 bases of the junction unmatched. This CDR3 region has 16 residues. Here the CDR3 reads CASSLFTGGGGAEAFF. The CDR3 DNA reads as TGTGCCAGCAGTTTATTTACAGGGGGCGGTGGGGCTGAAGCTTTCTTT. Drawing the rest from reference TRBV28 and TRBJ1-1, the complete variable domain is DVKVTQSSRYLVKRTGEKVFLECVQDMDHENMFWYRQDPGLGLRLIYFSYDVKMKEKGDIPEGYSVSREKKERFSLILESASTNQTSMYLCASSLFTGGGGAEAFFGQGTRLTVV.

This clone was detected only once. V usage is TRBV19 and J usage is TRBJ2-2; the D call may be TRBD1 or TRBD2 (5 bases each). The germline CDR1 and CDR2 sequences are LNHDA and SQIVND (reference sequence). The CDR3 loop spans 16 amino acids. The ends were cut back, 5 bases at V and 2 bases at J, with 15 bases in the middle. CDR3 protein: CASSVGETPNTGELFF. CDR3 nucleotide sequence: TGTGCCAGTAGTGTAGGGGAGACCCCCAACACCGGGGAGCTGTTTTTT.

V and J are TRBV5-1 and TRBJ1-1; weak D call: TRBD1 (5 bases). V lost 0 bases and J lost 3, with 9 bases in between. This CDR3 is 14 amino acids long. CDR1 is SGHRS, CDR2 YFSETQ, per germline. CDR3 nucleotide sequence: TGCGCCAGCAGCTTGGATCAGGGATACACTGAAGCTTTCTTT. It yields the protein CASSLDQGYTEAFF.

In its sample, this clone was seen once. The chain recombines TRBV18 with TRBJ2-7; D ambiguous. Germline CDR1 and CDR2: KGHSH and LQKENI. The CDR3 extends over 14 amino acids. V lost 3 bases and J 3 bases, leaving 12 bases between the germline ends. CDR3: CASSPPTFRYEQYF. The CDR3 bases are TGTGCCAGCTCACCCCCCACTTTTCGCTACGAGCAGTACTTC.

The CDR3 region is CASSFDRGITDTQYF. The DNA for the CDR3 is TGCGCCAGCAGTTTCGACCGCGGGATCACAGATACGCAGTATTTT. V gene TRBV5-1 combines with J gene TRBJ2-3; D perhaps matches TRBD2 (6 bases). Germline V CDR1 and CDR2: SGHRS, YFSETQ. The V end lost 5 bases, the J end lost 2 bases, and 15 bases lay between the germline ends. The CDR3 is 15 residues long.

The DNA for the CDR3 is TGTGCCAGTAGAGACGACACTTTTAGCAATCAGCCCCAGCATTTT. Translating it yields CASRDDTFSNQPQHF. The chain recombines TRBV19 with TRBJ1-5; D not resolved. CDR1 is LNHDA and CDR2 is SQIVND in the germline V gene (reference sequence). This CDR3 spans 15 amino acids. V shed 6 bases and J shed 0 bases, with 12 bases lying between them.

The sample holds one count of this clone. J is TRBJ2-7 and V is TRBV11-2; D gene ambiguous. The CDR3 loop spans 16 amino acids. Trimming removed 0 bases from V and 0 bases from J, with 12 bases in between. CDR1 SGHAT and CDR2 FQNNGV come from the germline V gene. CDR3 residues: CASSLEPFSSSYEQYF. Written as DNA, the CDR3 is TGTGCCAGCAGCTTAGAACCGTTTTCGAGCTCCTACGAGCAGTACTTC.

The chain carries TRBV4-2 and TRBJ2-3; 11 bases are a match to TRBD2. The germline V gene encodes CDR1 LGHNA and CDR2 YNFKEQ. V dropped 2 bases and J dropped 6; count of bases not matched to a gene: 10. The CDR3 is made up of 17 amino acids. This chain's CDR3 is CASSQLAGGLLVDTQYF. The CDR3, as DNA: TGTGCCAGCAGCCAACTAGCGGGGGGCCTCTTAGTTGATACGCAGTATTTT.

The rearrangement joins TRBV2 to TRBJ1-2; D is possibly TRBD1 (5 bases). CDR1 and CDR2 from the germline V gene are SNHLY and FYNNEI. The CDR3 has 15 residues. V lost 3 bases to trimming and J lost 0 bases, with 11 bases between them. The CDR3 bases are TGTGCCAGCAGTGAGGTGGACACTTCTAACTATGGCTACACCTTC. This sequence encodes CASSEVDTSNYGYTF.

CDR3 bases: TGTGCCAGCTCACTCCAAAACGGGCATAATTCACCCCTCCACTTT. This gives the protein CASSLQNGHNSPLHF. The V and J genes are TRBV18 and TRBJ1-6; D is ambiguous. Looked up from germline, CDR1 is KGHSH and CDR2 is LQKENI. This CDR3 comprises 15 residues. Trimming left V 4 bases short and J 5 bases short, with 12 bases between.

The V call is TRBV7-9, the J call TRBJ2-7; D remains ambiguous. Trimming left V 3 bases short and J 3 bases short, with 6 bases between. The CDR3 consists of 12 residues. Germline V gene lookup returns CDR1 SEHNR and CDR2 FQNEAQ (reference sequence). The CDR3 loop is CASSFPGYEQYF. CDR3 DNA sequence: TGTGCCAGCAGCTTTCCTGGCTACGAGCAGTACTTC.

This clone has more than one count but fewer than ten. The chain carries TRBV30 and TRBJ1-2; 8 bases line up with TRBD1. The V gene end was trimmed by 1 base and the J gene end by 4 bases; junction bases not matched to a gene: 8. Germline assignment: CDR1 GTSNPN and CDR2 SVGIG (reference sequence). This CDR3 contains 15 residues. The CDR3 DNA reads as TGTGCCTGGAGTGCACGGACAGGGTATGCCTATGGCTACACCTTC. Protein: CAWSARTGYAYGYTF.

The rearrangement uses TRBV7-9 and TRBJ2-7, with 8 bases matching TRBD1. After removal of 5 bases from V and 6 bases from J, the junction contained 9 bases not matched to a gene. Germline CDR1 is SEHNR and CDR2 is FQNEAQ (reference sequence). This CDR3 is built from 14 residues. The CDR3 region has the DNA TGTGCCAGCAGCGGGACAGGAGCAGCAGGCGAGCAGTACTTC. Its translation: CASSGTGAAGEQYF.

V usage is TRBV21-1 and J usage is TRBJ1-1. TRBV21-1 is an annotated pseudogene. The CDR3 loop spans 14 amino acids. CDR3 sequence (DNA): TGTGCCAGGTTACGGGATAACTCGAACACTGAAGCTTTCTTT. Encoded protein: CARLRDNSNTEAFF.

This clone was seen a few times. The CDR3 here is CASTHDMGSGYTF. The CDR3 coding sequence is TGTGCCAGCACCCACGACATGGGGTCTGGCTACACCTTC. The genes are TRBV6-5 and TRBJ1-2; no clear D gene. Trimming took off 7 bases at V and 7 bases at J, with 16 bases between the two ends. This CDR3 region has 13 residues. Germline V gene data show CDR1 as MNHEY and CDR2 as SVGAGI.